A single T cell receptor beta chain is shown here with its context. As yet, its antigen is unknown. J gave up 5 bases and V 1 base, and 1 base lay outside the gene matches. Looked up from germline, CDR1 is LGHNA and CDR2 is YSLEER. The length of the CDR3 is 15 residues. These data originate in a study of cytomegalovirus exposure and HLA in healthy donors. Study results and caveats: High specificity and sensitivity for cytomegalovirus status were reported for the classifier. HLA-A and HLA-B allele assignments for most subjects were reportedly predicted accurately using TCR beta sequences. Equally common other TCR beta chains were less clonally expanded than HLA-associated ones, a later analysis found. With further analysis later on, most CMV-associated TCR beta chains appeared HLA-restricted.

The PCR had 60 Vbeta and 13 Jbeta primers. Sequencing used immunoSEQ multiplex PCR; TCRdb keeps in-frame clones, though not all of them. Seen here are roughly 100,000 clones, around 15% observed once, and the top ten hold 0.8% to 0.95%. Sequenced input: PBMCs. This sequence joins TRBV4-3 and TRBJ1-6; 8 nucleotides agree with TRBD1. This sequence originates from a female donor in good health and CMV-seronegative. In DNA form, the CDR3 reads TGCGCCAGCAGCCAAGGGGGACAGGATAATTCACCCCTCCACTTT. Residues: CASSQGGQDNSPLHF.